This T cell receptor (beta chain) came from a study of shared clonotypes between healthy human individuals (TCRdb year 2020). Turning to the overall study: The cohort included three men and a couple of women between 18 and 49 years of age. For each donor, three plates each were used for CD4 naive and CD4 memory, two plates were used for CD8 naive, and one plate was used for CD8 memory. Blood TCR repertoires of five healthy adults were deeply sequenced to estimate repertoire size and the extent of clonotype sharing between individuals. Libraries were prepared and TCR repertoires were sequenced by different laboratories using diverse techniques, in order to increase sequencing depth and limit assay-specific biases. Between about 0.9 and 8.9 billion PBMCs per donor were obtained by leukapheresis.

CDR1 SEHNR and CDR2 FQNEAQ are derived from the germline V gene (reference sequence). There are 14 amino acids in the CDR3, from cysteine to phenylalanine inclusive. Only the CDR3 region is kept as DNA, spanning 42 bases read in frame from base 1. V gives up 5 bases and J gives up 3 bases, and the segment between their germline ends measures 10 bases. Healthy HIV-negative adults with no recently reported acute infections or vaccinations were included as donors. Every donor was a Caucasian adult living in Nashville, Tennessee, USA. CD4+ T cells were enriched by magnetic negative selection; naive cells were then positively selected on CD45RA, and the negative fraction formed the memory subset. Blood was collected by leukapheresis, and PBMCs were isolated by Ficoll-Histopaque density gradient centrifugation and then cryopreserved in liquid nitrogen vapor phase. Analytical flow cytometry was used to check the purity and quantity of each magnetically sorted T cell population. Genomic DNA was isolated from every sorted fraction and measured by UV absorbance on a Nanodrop 2000c.

General study outcomes and caveats: Across four donors, about 5% of naive CD4, 3.5% of naive CD8, around 2.5% of memory CD4, and 0.3% to 0.45% of memory CD8 clonotypes were shared. Pairwise subsampling led to the expectation that sequencing depth would affect the degree of clonotype sharing among donors. Incomplete sequencing was indicated by rarefaction of sorted-subset datasets, despite the large sequencing depth. Sampling was limited to blood, and TCR repertoires in tissue likely differ from TCR repertoires in blood. The small number of donors limited the genetic and exposure-history diversity represented. Clonotypes shared by all four sorted-subset donors showed higher generation probabilities than non-shared clonotypes. Estimated clonotype richness was generally larger for naive than for memory subsets.

As concerns this clone: Its antigen remains undetermined. Base qualities are not provided; no much larger clone lies one nucleotide away.

Using the deep immunoSEQ assay, multiplex PCR amplified TCR CDR3 regions from genomic DNA. Extracted genomic DNA from each cell subset was distributed evenly across all wells of several immunoSEQ 96-well plates, and each plate was treated as a replicate. Each replicate PCR for sorted subsets received about 200 ng genomic DNA, equal to roughly 33,000 T cell genomes. The purified libraries were quantified using a Qubit 3.0 fluorometer, sized with a Bioanalyzer 2100, and then quantified again using the KAPA Library Quantification kit. Each immunoSEQ 96-well plate was sequenced on its own single-read 150-cycle Illumina NextSeq 550 flow cell. In the paper's pipeline: Because the immunoSEQ output held only junctional sequences and lacked quality scores, the filtering could not match the filtering applied to full-length reads. Sequences were annotated with PyIR, a Python wrapper for IgBLAST v1.9, using IMGT germline references to assign V/J genes and CDR3. Any read was removed if the V/J assignment was weak (E-value above 1e-6), the CDR3 was missing, or the read contained stop codons, out-of-frame junctions, or ambiguous translated residues. V3J clonotypes were defined as sequences sharing the same inferred V gene, J gene, and CDR3 amino acid sequence. Percentage overlap between repertoires was computed as shared unique clonotypes divided by the size of the smaller repertoire. Repertoire richness was assessed with RTK rarefaction, the Chao1 estimator, and Recon v2.1 estimates of unobserved clonotypes. OLGA was used to compute generation probabilities for all TCRbeta clonotypes that the gDNA method yielded from four donors. TCRdb holds this immuneACCESS table with in-frame rearrangements only. Some clones are missing; in checked studies, unresolved V genes explain under half, and the rest has no known cause. V, J and clone size are taken as reported in that table, and D and trimming were inferred from the DNA itself. The sample table lists about 960,000 clones, around three quarters of them with a count of one. Of the sample, approximately 1.5% falls within the top ten clones.

What was sequenced was memory CD4+ T cells sorted from blood. This specimen's cell subset or site label, interpreted: CD45RA-negative fraction. The receptor comes from a man younger than 35 in good health. The chain is assembled from TRBV7-9 and TRBJ1-4, with TRBD1 tentatively as D gene (6 bases match). The sequence in DNA is TGTGCCAGCAGCCTACAGGGTTCTAATGAAAAACTGTTTTTT. This yields the protein CASSLQGSNEKLFF.